Listed below are T cell receptor beta chains from one sample, sequenced in a study of response to subunit inactivated influenza vaccine. Each CDR3 protein is one row after TCRdb ran MiXCR on the RT-PCR reads. The data contain roughly 500,000 distinct CDR3 sequences, roughly 23% of them singletons. In addition, the sample was reused for a study of T cells expressing NK-cell markers.

Sequenced here: CD4+ T cells sorted from PBMCs, sampled 11 to 12 days after vaccination. Source of these receptors: a man over 45 who received an inactivated influenza vaccine. CDR3s include the opening cysteine and the closing phenylalanine or tryptophan. Each record gives: V gene, clone size, D gene, J gene, CDR3 DNA, CDR3 protein. The D gene is left open where the match is weak. Only some rows state a clone size, as once, few, many or a class for expanded clones.

>TRBV5-1|NA|NA|TRBJ2-1
TGCGCCAGCAGCTTGGAGACCGTGGCGTGGAATGAGCAGTTCTTC
CASSLETVAWNEQFF
>TRBV7-9|few|TRBD1|TRBJ1-6
TGTGCCAGCAGCTTAGCGCTGGGGGACAGCGGTTCACCCCTCCACTTT
CASSLALGDSGSPLHF
>TRBV7-2|NA|TRBD1|TRBJ2-3
TGTGCCAGCAGCCGGGACAGGAAGAGCACAGATACGCAGTATTTT
CASSRDRKSTDTQYF
>TRBV7-2|few|NA|TRBJ2-7
TGTGCCAGCAGCGTAGGGTTCCACAGCTCCTACGAGCAGTACTTC
CASSVGFHSSYEQYF
>TRBV11-2|NA|NA|TRBJ1-3
TGTGCCAGCAGCTTAGACGCGGATAGGGCTGGAAACACCATATATTTT
CASSLDADRAGNTIYF
>TRBV12-3/TRBV12-4|NA|NA|TRBJ1-5
TGTGCCAGCAGCTGGGGGGAGGGCAATCAGCCCCAGCATTTT
CASSWGEGNQPQHF
>TRBV20-1|NA|NA|TRBJ2-1
TGCAGTGCTACTCCTCCGGGACTTACCTACAATGAGCAGTTCTTC
CSATPPGLTYNEQFF
>TRBV6-1|few|NA|TRBJ2-3
TGTGCCAGCAGTCCTAGTGGAGGCACAGATACGCAGTATTTT
CASSPSGGTDTQYF
>TRBV6-6|few|NA|TRBJ2-7
TGTGCCAGCAGTTATGCCCAAAACTACGAGCAGTACTTC
CASSYAQNYEQYF
>TRBV20-1|NA|TRBD2|TRBJ2-7
TGCAGTGCTAGAGATAGGGGACTAGCGGGATACGAGCAGTACTTC
CSARDRGLAGYEQYF
>TRBV28|few|NA|TRBJ2-3
TGTGCCAGCAGTCGGACAGTCTCTAGCACAGATACGCAGTATTTT
CASSRTVSSTDTQYF
>TRBV7-2|few|TRBD1|TRBJ2-4
TGTGCCAGCAGCTTAGCCCGGGGACAGGCAAACATTCAGTACTTC
CASSLARGQANIQYF
>TRBV12-3/TRBV12-4|many|NA|TRBJ2-2
TGTGCCACCCGGGCTGGCGGAAACACCGGGGAGCTGTTTTTT
CATRAGGNTGELFF
>TRBV4-1|NA|NA|TRBJ2-5
TGCGCCAGCAGCCAAGATCGGATGAGGGGAACCCAGTACTTC
CASSQDRMRGTQYF
>TRBV6-2/TRBV6-3|few|TRBD1|TRBJ2-6
TGTGCCAGCATACCGGGACAGGGTTCAGGGGCCAACGTCCTGACTTTC
CASIPGQGSGANVLTF
>TRBV7-2|few|NA|TRBJ2-3
TGTGCCAGCAGCTCCCCAATGGTAGATACGCAGTATTTT
CASSSPMVDTQYF
>TRBV6-1|NA|TRBD1|TRBJ1-2
TGTGCCAGCTTAAGCCCAGACAGGGCCCACTATGGCTACACCTTC
CASLSPDRAHYGYTF
>TRBV15|many|NA|TRBJ2-3
TGTGCCACCAGCAGAGGGGGCGTAGCAGATACGCAGTATTTT
CATSRGGVADTQYF
>TRBV12-3/TRBV12-4|many|NA|TRBJ2-7
TGTGCCAGCAGCCGGGACGAATTCTACGAGCAGTACTTC
CASSRDEFYEQYF
>TRBV5-1|many|NA|TRBJ2-5
TGCGCCAGCAGCTTGGCCATCAGGGACGGAGAGACCCAGTACTTC
CASSLAIRDGETQYF
>TRBV10-1|NA|NA|TRBJ1-1
TGCGCCAGCAGTGGGGGCCACTCCGGCTCTGAAGCTTTCTTT
CASSGGHSGSEAFF
>TRBV12-3/TRBV12-4|NA|TRBD2|TRBJ2-3
TGTGCCAGCAGCTCGGGCGCGGGGGGGCCGACAGATACGCAGTATTTT
CASSSGAGGPTDTQYF
>TRBV5-1|few|TRBD1|TRBJ2-7
TGCGCCAGCAGCCGAGGGACAGGGGGCGTGGCGTCCTACGAGCAGTACTTC
CASSRGTGGVASYEQYF
>TRBV28|NA|TRBD1|TRBJ2-6
TGTGCCAGCAGTTCTGGGACAGGTTTATCTGGGGCCAACGTCCTGACTTTC
CASSSGTGLSGANVLTF
>TRBV7-9|NA|TRBD1|TRBJ1-1
TGTGCCAGCAGCTCACCCCGGACAGGGAACACTGAAGCTTTCTTT
CASSSPRTGNTEAFF
>TRBV5-1|few|TRBD2|TRBJ2-7
TGCGCCAGCAGCTTATCGGGACTAGCGGGACACGAGCAGTACTTC
CASSLSGLAGHEQYF
>TRBV24-1|NA|NA|TRBJ2-1
TGTGCCACCAGTGATACTCGGACTGCTGTGTCCTACAATGAGCAGTTCTTC
CATSDTRTAVSYNEQFF
>TRBV24-1|many|NA|TRBJ2-7
TGTGCCACCAGTGGCACAGGGTCCTACGAGCAGTACTTC
CATSGTGSYEQYF
>TRBV5-1|many|NA|TRBJ1-1
TGCGCCAGCAGCTTGTCAGGGGAGGACACTGAAGCTTTCTTT
CASSLSGEDTEAFF
>TRBV6-2/TRBV6-3|NA|TRBD1|TRBJ2-2
TGTGCCAGCAGTCGGACAGGGGGCACCGGGGAGCTGTTTTTT
CASSRTGGTGELFF
>TRBV6-2/TRBV6-3|NA|NA|TRBJ1-1
TGCGCAACGACAGACACTTCCATGAACACTGAAGCTTTCTTT
CATTDTSMNTEAFF
>TRBV20-1|NA|NA|TRBJ2-1
TGCAGTGCTAGGGCCTCGGGAGCGCGACGGAATGAGCAGTTCTTC
CSARASGARRNEQFF
>TRBV29-1|NA|NA|TRBJ2-3
TGCAGCGTTGAGGCACCAATCACAGATACGCAGTATTTT
CSVEAPITDTQYF
>TRBV27|few|TRBD2|TRBJ2-4
TGTGCCAGCAGTTTATCCACTAGCGTCGCTAAAAACATTCAGTACTTC
CASSLSTSVAKNIQYF
>TRBV11-2|many|NA|TRBJ2-1
TGTGCCAGCAGCTTAGTTTGGGGAAACAATGAGCAGTTCTTC
CASSLVWGNNEQFF
>TRBV5-1|few|NA|TRBJ2-5
TGCGCCAGCAGCCTGGGACGGAACCAAGAGACCCAGTACTTC
CASSLGRNQETQYF
>TRBV6-1|few|NA|TRBJ2-1
TGTGCCAGCAGCCGCAGCGGCTCCTACAATGAGCAGTTCTTC
CASSRSGSYNEQFF
>TRBV4-1|few|NA|TRBJ2-7
TGCGCCAGCAGCACCCAACCCCAGGGGCTAGCGGAATGGCAGTACTTC
CASSTQPQGLAEWQYF
>TRBV4-2|few|NA|TRBJ2-3
TGTGCCAGCAGCCAAGAGGGGGCCAGCACAGATACGCAGTATTTT
CASSQEGASTDTQYF
>TRBV7-3|NA|TRBD2|TRBJ2-5
TGTGCCAGCAGCTTAGGGACTAGCGGGAGGACGAAAGAGACCCAGTACTTC
CASSLGTSGRTKETQYF
>TRBV5-1|NA|NA|TRBJ1-6
TGCGCCAGCAGCTGGGGGGGGGTTGAGGCACCCCTCCACTTT
CASSWGGVEAPLHF
>TRBV11-2|few|NA|TRBJ2-1
TGTGCCAGCAGCTTAGTCCGGGGGAACTCCTACAATGAGCAGTTCTTC
CASSLVRGNSYNEQFF
>TRBV12-3/TRBV12-4|few|NA|TRBJ2-5
TGTGCCAGCAGCGCCAGTGAGACCCAGTACTTC
CASSASETQYF
>TRBV14|few|TRBD2|TRBJ2-5
TGTGCCAGCAGCCAAGGCGGGACTAACCAAGAGACCCAGTACTTC
CASSQGGTNQETQYF